This note documents a single T cell receptor (beta chain) sequence. Its antigen is not known. This entry belongs to a study of OX40 agonist ivuxolimab in advanced cancers. Study summary: Patients with hepatocellular carcinoma, melanoma, renal cell or head and neck cancer made up the dose-escalation patients. The study, taken as a whole, reports: Blood T cells, both CD4+ and CD8+, expanded clonally by week 6 at 0.1 to 3.0 mg/kg. Nonresponders, in some cases, also had low normalized T-cell clonal expansion.

A history of autoimmune disease or systemic immunosuppression excluded patients. Sequencing was performed with immunoSEQ multiplex PCR; in TCRdb, only in-frame clones are kept and a portion is missing. The sample includes some 40,000 clones, 60% to 85% of them seen just once. Sequences were derived from CD4+ or CD8+ T cells sorted from blood, sampled in a trial of the OX40 agonist ivuxolimab. This receptor was obtained from an adult with an advanced solid tumor such as melanoma, head and neck, liver or kidney cancer.

DNA of the CDR3: TGTGCCAGCAGTCTTAGCGGGGGCGGGACCGGGGAGCTGTTTTTT. Translating it yields CASSLSGGGTGELFF. The chain links TRBV11-2 to TRBJ2-2, with 9 bases aligning to TRBD2. The CDR3 loop spans 15 amino acids. V lost 6 bases, J lost 5 bases, and 7 bases stayed unmatched. Germline V CDR1 and CDR2: SGHAT, FQNNGV.